A selection of T cell receptor beta chains follows, all from one sample in a study of blood T cell repertoires in COVID-19. Data came from immunoSEQ multiplex PCR; TCRdb stores just in-frame clones and leaves some out. The sample lists 150,000 to 200,000 clones; approximately 84% were seen once. The sample consisted of peripheral blood. The receptors were gathered from a human donor with acute or convalescent COVID-19. The donor label of this sample is uncertain. CDR3s include the opening cysteine and the closing phenylalanine or tryptophan. D genes are given only for firm matches. Where a row states a size, it is once, few, many or the class of an expanded clone; other rows omit it.

size	V	D	length	J	DNA	CDR3
-	TRBV6-5	-	13	TRBJ2-1	TGTGCCAGCAGGTGGAGTAGCAGCCATGAGCAGTTCTTC	CASRWSSSHEQFF
-	TRBV5-1	TRBD1	15	TRBJ1-1	TGCGCCAGCAGCGGAATCGGGACAGGGGACACTGAAGCTTTCTTT	CASSGIGTGDTEAFF
-	TRBV2	-	13	TRBJ1-2	TGTGCCAGCAGCTTCGGAGATAACTATGGCTACACCTTC	CASSFGDNYGYTF
-	TRBV30	-	14	TRBJ2-7	TGTGCCTGGGGCGACAGTAAGGGGGCCTACGAGCAGTACTTC	CAWGDSKGAYEQYF
-	TRBV5-1	-	15	TRBJ1-6	TGCGCCAGCAGCTTGGGCCTACAGGTTGGTTCACCCCTCCACTTT	CASSLGLQVGSPLHF
-	TRBV7-2	-	13	TRBJ2-7	TGTGCCAGCAGCTTAAGACAGTCCTACGAGCAGTACTTC	CASSLRQSYEQYF
-	TRBV30	-	14	TRBJ1-1	TGTGCCTGGAGTGTACAGGGCTACCAAGGAGGAGCTTTCTTT	CAWSVQGYQGGAFF
-	TRBV6-4	-	15	TRBJ1-1	TGTGCCAGCAGTGACGGGGTGAGGGATGGCCCTGAAGCTTTCTTT	CASSDGVRDGPEAFF
once	TRBV15	TRBD1	14	TRBJ2-2	TGTGCCACCAGCAGAGAAAGGCGGCAGGGGGAACTGTTTTTT	CATSRERRQGELFF
-	TRBV6-5	-	13	TRBJ1-1	TGTGCCAGCAGAAAAGGGGTGAACACTGAAGCTTTCTTT	CASRKGVNTEAFF
few	TRBV2	TRBD2	15	TRBJ2-1	TGTGCCAGCAGTGCCAGGCTAGCGGGGTTGGGTGAGCAGTTCTTC	CASSARLAGLGEQFF
-	TRBV15	TRBD2	16	TRBJ2-3	TGTGCCACCAGCAGACCAACTAGCGGGGGGACAGATACGCAGTATTTT	CATSRPTSGGTDTQYF
-	TRBV19	-	14	TRBJ1-2	TGTGCCAGTAGTATCTTCAAGACGGAGTATGGCTACACCTTC	CASSIFKTEYGYTF
-	TRBV29-1	-	14	TRBJ2-7	TGCAGCGTTGAGCTACTAGAAGGTTCCTACGAGCAGTACTTC	CSVELLEGSYEQYF
-	TRBV7-9	TRBD1	15	TRBJ1-5	TGTGCCAGCAGCCGGGGACAGGCAGGGCATCAGCCCCAGCATTTT	CASSRGQAGHQPQHF
-	TRBV7-2	-	15	TRBJ1-6	TGTGCCAGCAGCTTAGCTCCAGAATATAATTCACCCCTCCACTTT	CASSLAPEYNSPLHF
-	TRBV7-3	TRBD1	14	TRBJ1-1	TGTGCCAGCAGCCTGGGACAGGGAACCACTGAAGCTTTCTTT	CASSLGQGTTEAFF
-	TRBV3-1/TRBV3-2	-	14	TRBJ2-7	TGTGCCAGCAGCCAAGCCCCGGACACCGCCGAGCAGTACTTC	CASSQAPDTAEQYF
-	TRBV28	-	14	TRBJ2-6	TGTGCCAGCAACCTAAACTCTGGGGCCAACGTCCTGACTTTC	CASNLNSGANVLTF
few	TRBV5-1	TRBD2	14	TRBJ2-7	TGCGCCAGCAGCTTGATAGCGGGAGAAAGTGGGCAGTACTTC	CASSLIAGESGQYF
once	TRBV28	-	15	TRBJ2-2	TGTGCCAGCAGTGGACGGGACACTAACACCGGGGAGCTGTTTTTT	CASSGRDTNTGELFF
-	TRBV6-6	TRBD1	15	TRBJ2-7	TGTGCCAGCAGTTACGCGGGACAGGACTCCTACGAGCAGTACTTC	CASSYAGQDSYEQYF
-	TRBV3-1/TRBV3-2	-	21	TRBJ2-2	TGTGCCAGCAGCCAACGGAGAACCCGAGACCCCTACATCGGAGACACCGGGGAGCTGTTTTTT	CASSQRRTRDPYIGDTGELFF
-	TRBV10-1	TRBD1	13	TRBJ2-5	TGCGCCAGCAGTTTACAGGGGTCGGAGACCCAGTACTTC	CASSLQGSETQYF